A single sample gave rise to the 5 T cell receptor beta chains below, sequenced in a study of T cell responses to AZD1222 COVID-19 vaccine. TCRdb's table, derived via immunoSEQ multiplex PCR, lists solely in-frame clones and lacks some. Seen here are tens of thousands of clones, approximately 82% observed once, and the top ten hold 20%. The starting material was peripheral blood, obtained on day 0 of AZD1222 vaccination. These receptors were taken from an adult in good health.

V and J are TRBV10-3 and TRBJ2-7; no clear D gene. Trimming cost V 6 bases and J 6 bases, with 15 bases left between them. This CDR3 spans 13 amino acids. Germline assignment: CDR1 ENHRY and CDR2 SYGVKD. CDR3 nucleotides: TGTGCCATCAGCCAGAGTGGAGATTTCGAGCAGTACGTC. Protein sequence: CAISQSGDFEQYV.

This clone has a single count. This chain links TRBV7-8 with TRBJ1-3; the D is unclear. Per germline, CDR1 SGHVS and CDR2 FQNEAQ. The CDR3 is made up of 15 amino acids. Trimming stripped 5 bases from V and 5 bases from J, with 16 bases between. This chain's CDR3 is CASSPEGGQRNTIYF. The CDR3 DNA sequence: TGTGCCAGCAGCCCGGAAGGTGGTCAAAGAAACACCATATATTTT.

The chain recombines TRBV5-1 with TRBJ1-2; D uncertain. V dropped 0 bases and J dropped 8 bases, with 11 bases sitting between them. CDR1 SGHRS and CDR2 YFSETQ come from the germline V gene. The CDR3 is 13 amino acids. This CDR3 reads CASSLEGGQGYTF. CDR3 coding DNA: TGCGCCAGCAGCTTGGAGGGCGGCCAAGGCTACACCTTC.

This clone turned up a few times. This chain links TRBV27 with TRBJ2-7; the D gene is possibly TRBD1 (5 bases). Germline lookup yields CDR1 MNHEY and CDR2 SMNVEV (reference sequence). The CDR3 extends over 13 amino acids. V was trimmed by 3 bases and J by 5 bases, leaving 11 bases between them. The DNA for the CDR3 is TGTGCCAGCAGTTTTTCGGTAGGGGACGAGCAGTACGTC. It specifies CASSFSVGDEQYV.

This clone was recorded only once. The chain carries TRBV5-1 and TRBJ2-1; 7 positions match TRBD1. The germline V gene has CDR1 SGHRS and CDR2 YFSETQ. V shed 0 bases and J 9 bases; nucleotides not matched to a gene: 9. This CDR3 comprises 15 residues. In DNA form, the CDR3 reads TGCGCCAGCAGCTTGGTACGGCAGGGGGAGTCTGAGCAGTTCTTC. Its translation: CASSLVRQGESEQFF.